The rows below give T cell receptor beta chains drawn from one sample of a study of human T cells and chemical hapten exposure. From the RACE reads, TCRdb called clonotypes with MiXCR, one entry per CDR3 protein. In the table there are 350,000 to 450,000 distinct CDR3 sequences, approximately 5% of which are singletons. The starting material was whole blood, obtained in connection with sensitization to the hapten diphenylcyclopropenone (DPC). The receptors come from a woman aged 45-59 years with alopecia areata. Some clones in this sample may be carry-over from other donors' samples. Both conserved end residues are part of each CDR3. The D gene is left open where the match is weak. Only part of the rows carry a size: once, few, many, or a class if the clone is expanded.

>TRBJ1-2|TRBV12-3/TRBV12-4|14|.|many
TGTGCCAGCAGTTTAGAGGGGGAGGACTATGGCTACACCTTC
CASSLEGEDYGYTF
>TRBJ2-7|TRBV28|15|TRBD2|few
TGTGCCAGCAGTTCGCCCCGCGGGGGGTCCTACGAGCAGTACTTC
CASSSPRGGSYEQYF
>TRBJ1-6|TRBV20-1|18|TRBD1|few
TGCAGTGCTAGAGATCTTACGGGGGACAGCTCCTATAATTCACCCCTCCACTTT
CSARDLTGDSSYNSPLHF
>TRBJ2-5|TRBV6-2/TRBV6-3|17|TRBD2|many
TGTGCCAGCAGTTACTCGAAAGCGGCGGGGGTGCAAGAGACCCAGTACTTC
CASSYSKAAGVQETQYF
>TRBJ2-5|TRBV12-3/TRBV12-4|15|TRBD1|few
TGTGCCAGCAGTTTCGGAGCAGGACAGGGGGAGACCCAGTACTTC
CASSFGAGQGETQYF
>TRBJ2-2|TRBV24-1|13|.|many
TGTGCCACCGGCGCAGAAGTCACCGGGGAGCTGTTTTTT
CATGAEVTGELFF
>TRBJ2-7|TRBV2|15|TRBD2|many
TGTGCCAGCAGTGTGTCGGCGGGGGGCCACTACGAGCAGTACTTC
CASSVSAGGHYEQYF
>TRBJ1-2|TRBV20-1|12|TRBD1|few
TGCAGTGCCCGGGGACAGGGGGGAGGCTACACCTTC
CSARGQGGGYTF
>TRBJ1-2|TRBV7-3|15|.|many
TGTGCCAGCAGCTCATGGGACATCGGCGTTTATGGCTACACCTTC
CASSSWDIGVYGYTF
>TRBJ2-3|TRBV4-3|16|TRBD2|many
TGCGCCAGCAGCCAATCAGAGCGGGGGACCACAGATACGCAGTATTTT
CASSQSERGTTDTQYF
>TRBJ2-6|TRBV2|18|TRBD1|many
TGTGCCAGCACAACCTGGACAGGGCTGGTCTCTGGGGCCAACGTCCTGACTTTC
CASTTWTGLVSGANVLTF
>TRBJ2-2|TRBV9|15|.|many
TGTGCCAGCAGCGTAGGACCAGCGGACACCGGGGAGCTGTTTTTT
CASSVGPADTGELFF
>TRBJ2-5|TRBV6-1|12|.|.
TGTGCCAGCACTCCCTTTCAAGAGACCCAGTACTTC
CASTPFQETQYF
>TRBJ2-4|TRBV3-1|12|.|.
TGTGCCAGCAGCCAGGGAATGGCGATTCAGTACTTC
CASSQGMAIQYF
>TRBJ1-4|TRBV2|11|.|.
TGTGCCAGCAGGGAGTACGAAAAACTGTTTTTT
CASREYEKLFF
>TRBJ2-5|TRBV5-1|13|TRBD1|many
TGCGCCAGCAGCTCGACAGGGGGAGAGACCCAGTACTTC
CASSSTGGETQYF
>TRBJ2-1|TRBV4-2|16|TRBD2|few
TGTGCCAGCAGCCATTGGACTAGCGGGGGTCGGAATGAGCAGTTCTTC
CASSHWTSGGRNEQFF
>TRBJ1-1|TRBV6-5|16|TRBD1|.
TGTGCCAGCAGTTACTCGGGGACAGGGGGAAGGTCTGAAGCTTTCTTT
CASSYSGTGGRSEAFF
>TRBJ1-6|TRBV6-1|19|TRBD1|.
TGTGCCAGCAGTGAATCGGGCCCCGGGACAGGGGATCACTATTCACCCCTCCACTTT
CASSESGPGTGDHYSPLHF
>TRBJ1-1|TRBV20-1|14|.|few
TGCAGTGCTAGAGATGCGGGGTTAGGCACTGAAGCTTTCTTT
CSARDAGLGTEAFF
>TRBJ1-1|TRBV12-3/TRBV12-4|14|.|many
TGTGCCAGCAGTTTAGGACAAAGGGGAGGCTATGCTTTCTTT
CASSLGQRGGYAFF
>TRBJ2-2|TRBV5-1|14|.|many
TGCGCCAGCAGCCCGATACAGGGCTCCGGGGAGCTGTTTTTT
CASSPIQGSGELFF
>TRBJ2-2|TRBV2|15|.|.
TGTGCCAGCGGTCCCCCGAGTACGCACACCGGGGAGCTGTTTTTT
CASGPPSTHTGELFF
>TRBJ2-5|TRBV29-1|13|.|many
TGCAGCGTTGCAGTCCCAGGGCAAGAGACCCAGTACTTC
CSVAVPGQETQYF
>TRBJ2-1|TRBV29-1|14|.|many
TGCAGCGTTAATTTAGGGACCTTCTACAATGAGCAGTTCTTC
CSVNLGTFYNEQFF
>TRBJ2-1|TRBV3-1|14|TRBD2|many
TGTGCCAGCAGCCGGAGCGGGGGACACAATGAGCAGTTCTTC
CASSRSGGHNEQFF
>TRBJ2-2|TRBV18|11|.|many
TGTGCCAGCAGTGATACCGGGGAGCTGTTTTTT
CASSDTGELFF
>TRBJ2-7|TRBV19|13|.|few
TGTGCCAGTAGTATAAGCCCGGGGTCCGAGCAGTACTTC
CASSISPGSEQYF
>TRBJ2-2|TRBV19|13|.|many
TGTGCCAGTAGTTTTGAGGGGACCGGGGAGCTGTTTTTT
CASSFEGTGELFF
>TRBJ1-2|TRBV6-2/TRBV6-3|14|.|few
TGTGCCAGCAGGGAGACAATCCCGCCATATGGCTACACCTTC
CASRETIPPYGYTF
>TRBJ1-1|TRBV6-2/TRBV6-3|15|.|.
TGTGCCAGCAGTTACTATAGCAGATTGAACACTGAAGCTTTCTTT
CASSYYSRLNTEAFF
>TRBJ2-2|TRBV14|16|.|few
TGTGCCAGCAGCCAATTCCCAGGGGCGAACACCGGGGAGCTGTTTTTT
CASSQFPGANTGELFF